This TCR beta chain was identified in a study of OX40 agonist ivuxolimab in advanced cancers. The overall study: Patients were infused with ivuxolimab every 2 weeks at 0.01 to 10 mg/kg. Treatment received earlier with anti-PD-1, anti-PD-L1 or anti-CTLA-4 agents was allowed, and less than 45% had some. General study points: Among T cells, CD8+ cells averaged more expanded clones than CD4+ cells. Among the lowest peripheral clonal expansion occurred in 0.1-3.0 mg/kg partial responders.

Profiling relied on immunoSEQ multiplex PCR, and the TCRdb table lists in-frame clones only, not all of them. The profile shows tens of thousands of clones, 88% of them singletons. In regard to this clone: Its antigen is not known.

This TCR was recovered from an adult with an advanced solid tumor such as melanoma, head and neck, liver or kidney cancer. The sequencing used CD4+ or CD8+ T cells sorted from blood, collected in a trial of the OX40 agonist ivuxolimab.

Here the CDR3 reads CASSWGLAENEQFF. CDR3 in DNA: TGCGCCAGCAGCTGGGGACTAGCGGAAAATGAGCAGTTCTTC. This sequence joins TRBV5-1 and TRBJ2-1; TRBD2 matches at 11 bases. After removal of 3 bases from V and 7 bases from J, the junction contained 3 bases not matched to a gene. This CDR3 contains 14 residues. From germline, CDR1 is SGHRS and CDR2 YFSETQ.